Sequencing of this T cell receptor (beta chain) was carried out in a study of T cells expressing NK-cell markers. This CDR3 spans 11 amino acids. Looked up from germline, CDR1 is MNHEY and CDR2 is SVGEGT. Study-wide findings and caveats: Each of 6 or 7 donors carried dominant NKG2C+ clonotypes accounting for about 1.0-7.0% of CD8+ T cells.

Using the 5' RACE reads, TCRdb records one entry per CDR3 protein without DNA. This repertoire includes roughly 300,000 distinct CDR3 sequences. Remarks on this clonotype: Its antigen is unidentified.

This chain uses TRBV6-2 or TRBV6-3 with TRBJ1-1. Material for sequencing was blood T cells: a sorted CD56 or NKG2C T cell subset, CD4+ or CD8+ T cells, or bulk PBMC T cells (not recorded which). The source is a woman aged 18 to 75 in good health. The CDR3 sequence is CASSYRTQAFF.